This T cell receptor beta chain was observed in a study of response to subunit inactivated influenza vaccine (dated by TCRdb to the late 2010s). Regarding the complete study: The study used deep quantitative T cell receptor repertoire profiling to track responses to a trivalent subunit inactivated influenza vaccine. The paper's findings and limits, for the study overall: The authors proposed that each seasonal influenza vaccination may bring in only a limited number of new T cells.

Trimming takes 8 bases from V and 6 bases from J, and the germline ends sit 10 bases apart. The CDR3 spans 11 residues, from the cysteine through the phenylalanine. The kept DNA is CDR3 alone, 33 bases in frame from the first base. The library was built by means of RT-PCR. The reads were generated on an Illumina HiSeq 2500. TCRdb trimmed public reads at Q25 via fastp, called clones via MiXCR and kept in-frame beta chains. All rows with the same CDR3 protein become a single entry with the most common DNA and genes. The sample table lists hundreds of thousands of distinct CDR3 sequences, more than 11% of them with a count of one. 6.5% to 8.5% of the sample is taken by the ten largest. As regards this clonotype: This clone's antigen is unknown. The record has no base qualities; no much larger clone is one base away.

The chain links TRBV12-3 or TRBV12-4 with TRBJ1-2; the D gene is perhaps TRBD1, from 5 matching bases. Specimen: PBMCs from blood, collected roughly 15 days before vaccination. The TCR was taken from a man aged 50 or older who received an inactivated influenza vaccine. Donor details come from another sample of the same person, matched by shared clones. The CDR3 corresponds to CASDGADGYTF. The DNA sequence is given as TGTGCCAGCGACGGGGCCGATGGCTACACCTTC.